The entry that follows covers one T cell receptor beta chain sequence. Its antigen is still unknown. This entry comes from a study of T cell responses to AZD1222 COVID-19 vaccine. Study in general: Samples with a second dose at about 4 or about 12 weeks were pooled together.

The CDR3 runs to 13 residues. Broader study findings: Reports indicate that nearly half of spike-specific TCRs are directed at unmutated variant regions. Spike-specific TCR breadth and depth were elevated following two AZD1222 doses. Baseline seropositivity characterized only six AZD1222 recipients.

Here immunoSEQ multiplex PCR was the method, and the copy in TCRdb shows in-frame clones only, minus some. The sample holds roughly 150,000 clones; 91% are singletons and the top ten take around 4%. The chain couples TRBV21-1 to TRBJ2-7. TRBV21-1 is a pseudogene locus. The sequences come from peripheral blood, collected on day 0 of AZD1222 vaccination. The sequence came from an adult in good health. CDR3 sequence reads: CASSKVGSYEQYF. The CDR3 coding sequence is TGTGCCAGCAGCAAAGTAGGCAGCTACGAGCAGTACTTC.